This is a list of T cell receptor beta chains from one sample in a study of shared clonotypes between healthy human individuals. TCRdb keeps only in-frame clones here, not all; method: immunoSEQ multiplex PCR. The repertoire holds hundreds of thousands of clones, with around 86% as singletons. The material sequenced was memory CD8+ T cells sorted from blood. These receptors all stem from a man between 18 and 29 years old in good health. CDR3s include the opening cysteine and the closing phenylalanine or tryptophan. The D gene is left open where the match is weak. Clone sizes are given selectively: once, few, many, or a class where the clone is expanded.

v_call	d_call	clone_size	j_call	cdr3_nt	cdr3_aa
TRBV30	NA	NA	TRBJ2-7	TGTGCCTTAGGGGCTAGATTCCCCTACGAGCAGTACTTC	CALGARFPYEQYF
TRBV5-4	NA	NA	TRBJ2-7	TGTGCCAGCAGCCCTATTGAGTTAGCGGACTACGAGCAGTACTTC	CASSPIELADYEQYF
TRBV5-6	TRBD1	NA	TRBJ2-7	TGTGCCAGCAGCCTGGCCGGGACAGGGGTCTTGTACGAGCAGTACTTC	CASSLAGTGVLYEQYF
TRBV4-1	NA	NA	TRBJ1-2	TGCGCCAGCAGCGGGCGGCTGGTGGACTTTTCGTATGGCTACACCTTC	CASSGRLVDFSYGYTF
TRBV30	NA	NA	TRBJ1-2	TGTGCCTTGTGGGAGGGGTCCTCTAACTATGGCTACACCTTC	CALWEGSSNYGYTF
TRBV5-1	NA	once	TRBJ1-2	TGCGCCAGCAGCTACAGGGAAGGTTTATTGGGCTACACCTTC	CASSYREGLLGYTF
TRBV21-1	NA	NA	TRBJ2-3	TGTGCCAGCAGCAACTCCTCCGGGGGGGACTTAGATCGATGCACAGATACGCAGTATTTT	CASSNSSGGDLDRCTDTQYF
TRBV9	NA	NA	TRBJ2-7	TGTGCCAGCAGCGTAGAGGGGGGAGCGCTCAGCTCCTACGAGCAGTACTTC	CASSVEGGALSSYEQYF
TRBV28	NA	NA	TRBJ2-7	TGTGCCAGCAGTTTAAGGGTCTACGAGCAGTACTTC	CASSLRVYEQYF
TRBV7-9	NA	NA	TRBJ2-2	TGTGCCAGCAGCGGAGCCGGGGAGCTGTTTTTT	CASSGAGELFF
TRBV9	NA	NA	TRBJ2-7	TGTGCCAGCAGCGCGGGGCTCACCTACGAGCAGTACTTC	CASSAGLTYEQYF
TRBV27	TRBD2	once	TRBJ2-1	TGTGCCAGCAGTTTAGCTAGCGGGGGGTACAATGAGCAGTTCTTC	CASSLASGGYNEQFF
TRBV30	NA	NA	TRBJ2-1	TGTGCCTGGAGCCGGGGGTATGAGCAGTTCTTC	CAWSRGYEQFF
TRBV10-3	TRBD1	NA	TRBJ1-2	TGTGCCATCCGACAGGGGAACTATGGCTACACCTTC	CAIRQGNYGYTF
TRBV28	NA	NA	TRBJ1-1	TGTGCCAGCAGTTTGGAGAGAACACTGAACACTGAAGCTTTCTTT	CASSLERTLNTEAFF
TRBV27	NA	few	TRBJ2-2	TGTGCCAGCAGCCCCCAGGGTTACACCGGGGAGCTGTTTTTT	CASSPQGYTGELFF
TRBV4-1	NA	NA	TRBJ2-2	TGCGCCAGCAGCCTGGGGGGTGGGATCGGGGAGCTGTTTTTT	CASSLGGGIGELFF
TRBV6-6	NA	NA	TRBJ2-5	TGTGCCTGCCATAATGGGGTTGTAGGGACCCAGTACTTC	CACHNGVVGTQYF
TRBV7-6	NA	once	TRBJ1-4	TGTGCCAGCAGACAAGGACAGTTTGCAACTAATGAAAAACTGTTTTTT	CASRQGQFATNEKLFF
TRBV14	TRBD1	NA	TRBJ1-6	TGTGCCAGCAGCGAAACGACAGGGAGAGGCCGGGGTCCCCTCCACTTT	CASSETTGRGRGPLHF
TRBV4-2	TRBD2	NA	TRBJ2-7	TGTGCCAGCAGCCCATTAGCGGGGCCGGAGGAGCAGTACTTC	CASSPLAGPEEQYF
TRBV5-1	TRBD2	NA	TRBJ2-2	TGCGCCAGCAGCTTCCTAACTAGCGGGAGGGCCCCGAACACCGGGGAGCTGTTTTTT	CASSFLTSGRAPNTGELFF
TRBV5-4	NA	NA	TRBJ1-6	TGTGCCAGCAGCTTAGATAATTCACCCCTCCACTTT	CASSLDNSPLHF
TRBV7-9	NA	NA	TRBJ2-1	TGTGCCAGCAGCCAAGATAACCTGAATGAGCAGTTCTTC	CASSQDNLNEQFF
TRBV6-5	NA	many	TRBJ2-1	TGTGCCAGCAGCCCATGGCTAGGGAATGAGCAGTTCTTC	CASSPWLGNEQFF
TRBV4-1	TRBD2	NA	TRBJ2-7	TGCGCCAGCGCTGTAGCGGGAGATTGGAAAGAGCAGTACTTC	CASAVAGDWKEQYF
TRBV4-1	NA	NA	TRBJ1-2	TGCGCCAGCAGCCAAGGGGCAGGAACTGGCTATGGCTACACCTTC	CASSQGAGTGYGYTF
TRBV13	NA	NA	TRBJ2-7	TGTGCCAGCAGCGTAGGTCGCCTCCCTTGGGACTTC	CASSVGRLPWDF
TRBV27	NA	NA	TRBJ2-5	TGTGCCAGCAGTTTACTAGGGGCTGGAGAGACCCAGTACTTC	CASSLLGAGETQYF
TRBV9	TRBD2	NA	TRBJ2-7	TGTGCCAGCAGCGTTAGCGGGGGGCCCTACGAGCAGTACTTC	CASSVSGGPYEQYF
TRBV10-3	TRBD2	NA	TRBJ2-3	TGTGCCGCCAGGACTAGCGGGGGACCCACAGATACGCAGTATTTT	CAARTSGGPTDTQYF
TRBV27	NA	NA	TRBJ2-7	TGTGCCAGCAGACTTACCATGGCGTACGAGCAGTACTTC	CASRLTMAYEQYF
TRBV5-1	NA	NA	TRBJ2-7	TGCGCCAGCAGCTTAATTGGCCAGGGGAGCGAGCAGTACTTC	CASSLIGQGSEQYF
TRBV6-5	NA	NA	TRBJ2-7	TGTGCCAGCAGTCAACCGGGGGACGAGCAGTACTTC	CASSQPGDEQYF
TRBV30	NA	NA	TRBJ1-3	TGTGCCTGCTCCAGGTTCGCCCCCTACTCTGGAAACACCATATATTTT	CACSRFAPYSGNTIYF
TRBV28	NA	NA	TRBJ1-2	TGTGCCTCACGGATGGGCTATGGCTACACCTTC	CASRMGYGYTF
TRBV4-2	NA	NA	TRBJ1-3	TGTGCCAGCAGCCATGTTACCGGGAGAACCGGAAGAAACACCATATATTTT	CASSHVTGRTGRNTIYF
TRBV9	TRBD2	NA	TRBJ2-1	TGTGCCAGCAGCGTAGTCGGACTAGCGAGTCACAATGAGCAGTTCTTC	CASSVVGLASHNEQFF
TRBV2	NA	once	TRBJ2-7	TGTGCCAGCAGTTACCCCACAGGTACCTCCTACGAGCAGTACTTC	CASSYPTGTSYEQYF
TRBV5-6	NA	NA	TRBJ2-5	TGTGCCAGCAGCTTGACACGGGGACGGGGAACCCAGTACTTC	CASSLTRGRGTQYF
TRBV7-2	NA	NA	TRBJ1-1	TGTGCCAGCAGCTCATCCCAGGGGTTAATGAACACTGAAGCTTTCTTT	CASSSSQGLMNTEAFF
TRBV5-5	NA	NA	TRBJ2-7	TGTGCCAGCACCCGTGAGTGGGGCGGTTCCTACGAGCAGTACTTC	CASTREWGGSYEQYF
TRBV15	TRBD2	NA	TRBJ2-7	TGTGCCACCAGCGAGCGGGAGAATTACGAGCAGTACTTC	CATSERENYEQYF
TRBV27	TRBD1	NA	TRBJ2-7	TGTGCCAGCAGTAAATCCCCCGGGACAGGGAACCACGAGCAGTACTTC	CASSKSPGTGNHEQYF
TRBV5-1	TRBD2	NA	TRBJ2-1	TGCGCCAGCAGCTTGGCCCTCGGACTAGTAAGGGTTGGTGAGCAGTTCTTC	CASSLALGLVRVGEQFF
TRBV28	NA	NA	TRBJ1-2	TGTGCCAGCAGTACCTCACGGGAGGGACCCTATGGCTACACCTTC	CASSTSREGPYGYTF
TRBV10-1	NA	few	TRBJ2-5	TGCGCCAGCAGTGAAGGGGTCGGAGAGACCCAGTACTTC	CASSEGVGETQYF
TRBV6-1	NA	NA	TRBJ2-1	TGTGCCAGCAGTGAAATTGGATATACCGGTTACAATGAGCAGTTCTTC	CASSEIGYTGYNEQFF
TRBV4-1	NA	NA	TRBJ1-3	TGCGCCAGCAGCCCAGGGTCCTCTGGAAACACCATATATTTT	CASSPGSSGNTIYF
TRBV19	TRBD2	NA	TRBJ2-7	TGTGCCAGTAGTATAGTTCGGACTAGCATCTACGAGCAGTACTTC	CASSIVRTSIYEQYF
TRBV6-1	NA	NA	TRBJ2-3	TGTGCCAGCAGTGAACGGGGACGGGACACAGATACGCAGTATTTT	CASSERGRDTDTQYF
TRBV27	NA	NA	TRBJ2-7	TGTGCCAGCAGCCCCCAGGGCTACGAGCAGTACTTC	CASSPQGYEQYF
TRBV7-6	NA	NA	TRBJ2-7	TGTGCCAGCACGCCGGGGGGCGGGGGCCCCTACGAGCAGTACTTC	CASTPGGGGPYEQYF
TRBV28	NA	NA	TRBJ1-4	TGTGCCAGCAGTGCCACACAGGGTAGTTATGAAAAACTGTTTTTT	CASSATQGSYEKLFF
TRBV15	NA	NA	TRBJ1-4	TGTGCCACCAGCAGAGATAGGGGGTATAATGAAAAACTGTTTTTT	CATSRDRGYNEKLFF